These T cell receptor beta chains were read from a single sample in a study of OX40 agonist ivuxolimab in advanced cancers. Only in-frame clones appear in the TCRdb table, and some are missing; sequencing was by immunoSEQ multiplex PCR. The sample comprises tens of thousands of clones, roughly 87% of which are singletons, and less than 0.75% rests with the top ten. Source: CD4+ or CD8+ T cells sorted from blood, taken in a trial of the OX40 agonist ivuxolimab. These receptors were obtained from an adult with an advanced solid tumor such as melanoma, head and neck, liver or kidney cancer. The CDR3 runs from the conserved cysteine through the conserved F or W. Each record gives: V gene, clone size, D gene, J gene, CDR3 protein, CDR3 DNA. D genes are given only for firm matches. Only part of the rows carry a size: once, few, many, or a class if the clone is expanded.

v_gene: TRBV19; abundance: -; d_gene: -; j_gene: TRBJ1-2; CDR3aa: CALQREDYGYTF; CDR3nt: TGTGCCCTACAGAGGGAGGACTATGGCTACACCTTC
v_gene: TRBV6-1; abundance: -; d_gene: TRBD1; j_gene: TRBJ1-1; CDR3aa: CASTRQGMAEAFF; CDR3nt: TGTGCCAGCACCAGACAGGGGATGGCGGAAGCTTTCTTT
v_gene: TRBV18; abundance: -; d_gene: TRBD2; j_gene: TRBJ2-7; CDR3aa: CASSPPVAGGTYEQYF; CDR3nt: TGTGCCAGCTCACCACCGGTTGCGGGAGGTACATACGAGCAGTACTTC
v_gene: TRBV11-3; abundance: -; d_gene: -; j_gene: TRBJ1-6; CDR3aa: CASSPSGGTNSPLHF; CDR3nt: TGTGCCAGCAGCCCCTCGGGAGGGACCAATTCACCCCTCCACTTT
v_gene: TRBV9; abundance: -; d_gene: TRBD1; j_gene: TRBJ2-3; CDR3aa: CASSTGQGRTDTQYF; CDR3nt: TGTGCCAGCAGCACGGGACAGGGGCGCACAGATACGCAGTATTTT
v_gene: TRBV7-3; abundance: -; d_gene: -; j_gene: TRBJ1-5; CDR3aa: CASSFRQDPNQPQHF; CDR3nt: TGTGCCAGCAGCTTCAGACAGGACCCCAATCAGCCCCAGCATTTT
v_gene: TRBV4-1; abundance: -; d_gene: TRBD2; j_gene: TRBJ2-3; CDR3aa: CASSQVAGVVADTQYF; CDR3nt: TGCGCCAGCAGCCAAGTAGCGGGAGTTGTCGCAGATACGCAGTATTTT
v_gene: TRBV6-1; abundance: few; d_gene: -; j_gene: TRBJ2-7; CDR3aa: CASSEVVNYEQYF; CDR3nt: TGTGCCAGCAGTGAGGTGGTCAACTACGAGCAGTACTTC
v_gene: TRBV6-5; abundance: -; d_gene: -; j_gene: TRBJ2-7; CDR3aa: CASSPLAWAGEQYF; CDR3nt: TGTGCCAGCAGTCCCCTGGCCTGGGCCGGCGAGCAGTACTTC
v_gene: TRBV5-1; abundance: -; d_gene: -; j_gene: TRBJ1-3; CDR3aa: CASSWGYGNTIYF; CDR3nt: TGCGCCAGCAGTTGGGGGTACGGAAACACCATATATTTT
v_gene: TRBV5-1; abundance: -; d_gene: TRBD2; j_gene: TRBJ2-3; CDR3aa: CASSLGGRAVYTDTQYF; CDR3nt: TGCGCCAGCAGCTTGGGCGGGAGGGCAGTTTACACAGATACGCAGTATTTT
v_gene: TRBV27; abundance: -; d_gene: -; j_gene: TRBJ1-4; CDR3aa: CASSTNNEKLFF; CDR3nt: TGTGCCAGCAGTACCAATAATGAAAAACTGTTTTTT
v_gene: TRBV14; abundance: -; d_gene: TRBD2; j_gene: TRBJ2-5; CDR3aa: CASSRTSGSIETQYF; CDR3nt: TGTGCCAGCAGCCGGACTAGCGGGAGCATAGAGACCCAGTACTTC
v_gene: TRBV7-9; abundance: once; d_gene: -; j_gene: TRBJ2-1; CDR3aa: CASSLGRGYNEQFF; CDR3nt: TGTGCCAGCAGCTTAGGCAGGGGATACAATGAGCAGTTCTTC
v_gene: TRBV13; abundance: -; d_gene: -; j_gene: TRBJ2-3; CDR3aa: CASSLYGRVGDTQYF; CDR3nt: TGTGCCAGCAGCTTGTACGGGAGAGTTGGAGATACGCAGTATTTT
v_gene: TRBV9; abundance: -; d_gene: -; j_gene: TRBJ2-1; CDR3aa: CASSERLVGYNEQFF; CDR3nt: TGTGCCAGCAGCGAGAGACTAGTGGGCTACAATGAGCAGTTCTTC
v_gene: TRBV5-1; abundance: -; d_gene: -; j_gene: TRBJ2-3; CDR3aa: CASSKGGGAQADTQYF; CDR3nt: TGCGCCAGCAGCAAAGGCGGAGGGGCGCAGGCGGATACGCAGTATTTT
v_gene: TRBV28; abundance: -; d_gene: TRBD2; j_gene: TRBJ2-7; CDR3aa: CASSLGGDSSYEQYF; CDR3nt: TGTGCCAGCAGTCTGGGAGGGGACTCCTCCTACGAGCAGTACTTC
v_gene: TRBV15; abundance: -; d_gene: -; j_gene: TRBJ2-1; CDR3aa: CATSRGPELVQFF; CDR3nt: TGTGCCACCAGCAGAGGCCCCGAACTAGTGCAGTTCTTC
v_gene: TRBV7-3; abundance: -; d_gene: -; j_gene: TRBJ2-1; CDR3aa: CASSLTSTPTEKQFF; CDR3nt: TGTGCCAGCAGCTTAACTTCAACCCCCACGGAGAAGCAGTTCTTC
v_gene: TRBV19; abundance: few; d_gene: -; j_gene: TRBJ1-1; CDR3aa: CASSMVTPNTEAFF; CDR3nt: TGTGCCAGTAGTATGGTGACCCCGAACACTGAAGCTTTCTTT
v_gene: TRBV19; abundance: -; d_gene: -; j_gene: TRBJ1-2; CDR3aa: CASTTGGTQFNYGYTF; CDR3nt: TGTGCCAGTACTACCGGAGGCACCCAATTCAACTATGGCTACACCTTC
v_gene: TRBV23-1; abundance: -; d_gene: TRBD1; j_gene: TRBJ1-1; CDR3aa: CASSQYRDRVNTEAFF; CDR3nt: TGCGCCAGCAGTCAGTATCGGGACAGGGTGAACACTGAAGCTTTCTTT
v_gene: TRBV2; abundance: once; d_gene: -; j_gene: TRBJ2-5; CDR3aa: CASSRGGPGETQYF; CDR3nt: TGTGCCAGCAGCCGAGGGGGGCCCGGAGAGACCCAGTACTTC
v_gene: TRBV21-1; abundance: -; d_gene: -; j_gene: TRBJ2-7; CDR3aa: CASSARGWWREGRYEQYF; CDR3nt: TGTGCCAGCAGCGCCCGGGGGTGGTGGCGGGAGGGCCGCTACGAGCAGTACTTC
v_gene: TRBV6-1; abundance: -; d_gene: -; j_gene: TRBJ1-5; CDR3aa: CASSPERGAGQPQHF; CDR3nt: TGTGCCAGCAGTCCAGAGAGGGGGGCAGGTCAGCCCCAGCATTTT
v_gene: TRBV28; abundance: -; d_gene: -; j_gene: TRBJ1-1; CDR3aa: CASSLRQLAFF; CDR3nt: TGTGCCAGCAGCTTGAGGCAGCTAGCTTTCTTT
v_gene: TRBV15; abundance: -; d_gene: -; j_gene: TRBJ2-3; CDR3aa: CATSGELAIGTDTQYF; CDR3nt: TGTGCCACCAGCGGAGAACTAGCAATTGGCACAGATACGCAGTATTTT
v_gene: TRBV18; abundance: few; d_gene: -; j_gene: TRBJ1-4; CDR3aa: CASSPPAEEKLFF; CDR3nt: TGTGCCAGCTCACCACCGGCGGAGGAAAAACTGTTTTTT
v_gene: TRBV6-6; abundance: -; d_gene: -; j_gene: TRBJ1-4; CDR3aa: CASSYSRGGVGEKLFF; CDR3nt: TGTGCCAGCAGTTACTCGAGGGGAGGGGTCGGTGAAAAACTGTTTTTT
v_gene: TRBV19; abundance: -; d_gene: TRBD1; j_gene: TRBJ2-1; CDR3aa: CASSIGTGSYNEQFF; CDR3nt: TGTGCCAGTAGTATCGGGACAGGGTCCTACAATGAGCAGTTCTTC